Listed below are T cell receptor beta chains from one sample, sequenced in a study of blood T cell repertoires in COVID-19. Sequencing was performed with immunoSEQ multiplex PCR; in TCRdb, only in-frame clones are kept and a portion is missing. The sample has 60,000 to 80,000 clones, approximately 86% seen once. Sequencing used peripheral blood. The receptors come from a man in his 70s with acute or convalescent COVID-19. CDR3s include the opening cysteine and the closing phenylalanine or tryptophan. Fields, in order: V gene, D gene, J gene, clone size, CDR3 DNA, CDR3 protein. A D gene is named only where the DNA matches it firmly. Clone size, where shown, is once, few, many, or a class for clones that have expanded.

V gene: TRBV19
D gene: .
J gene: TRBJ1-1
clone size: few
CDR3 DNA: TGTGCCAGTACTGGCAGGGTGAACACTGAAGCTTTCTTT
CDR3 protein: CASTGRVNTEAFF

V gene: TRBV6-5
D gene: .
J gene: TRBJ1-4
clone size: .
CDR3 DNA: TGTGCCACCAAGCGGGGGAGTAGGGATGAAAAACTGTTTTTT
CDR3 protein: CATKRGSRDEKLFF

V gene: TRBV29-1
D gene: .
J gene: TRBJ2-7
clone size: .
CDR3 DNA: TGCAGCGTTGAAGATAGTGGAGGGTACGAGCAGTACTTC
CDR3 protein: CSVEDSGGYEQYF

V gene: TRBV5-1
D gene: TRBD2
J gene: TRBJ2-1
clone size: .
CDR3 DNA: TGCGCCAGCAGCGGGACCCTAGCGGGGGCGTACAATGAGCAGTTCTTC
CDR3 protein: CASSGTLAGAYNEQFF

V gene: TRBV24-1
D gene: TRBD1
J gene: TRBJ2-7
clone size: few
CDR3 DNA: TGTGCCACCAGTGCTACAGGGGGCTACGAGCAGTACTTC
CDR3 protein: CATSATGGYEQYF

V gene: TRBV5-6
D gene: TRBD2
J gene: TRBJ2-2
clone size: .
CDR3 DNA: TGTGCCAGCAGCTTGGGACTAGCGGGAAGGAACACCGGGGAGCTGTTTTTT
CDR3 protein: CASSLGLAGRNTGELFF

V gene: TRBV5-4
D gene: TRBD1
J gene: TRBJ2-1
clone size: .
CDR3 DNA: TGTGCCAGCAGCTTGGGGGGACAGGTGAACAATGAGCAGTTCTTC
CDR3 protein: CASSLGGQVNNEQFF

V gene: TRBV5-4
D gene: .
J gene: TRBJ2-3
clone size: .
CDR3 DNA: TGTGCCAGCGGGCGGGTCCCGAGCACAGATACGCAGTATTTT
CDR3 protein: CASGRVPSTDTQYF

V gene: TRBV15
D gene: TRBD1
J gene: TRBJ1-2
clone size: .
CDR3 DNA: TGTGCCACCAGCAAGGGACAGGGGAAGGATGGCTACACCTTC
CDR3 protein: CATSKGQGKDGYTF

V gene: TRBV19
D gene: .
J gene: TRBJ1-2
clone size: few
CDR3 DNA: TGTGCCAGTAGAAACACAGCTCTATTTTCTTATGGCTACACCTTC
CDR3 protein: CASRNTALFSYGYTF

V gene: TRBV10-2
D gene: TRBD1
J gene: TRBJ2-7
clone size: .
CDR3 DNA: TGCGCCAGCAGACCCGGGACAGGGGTTTACGAGCAGTACTTC
CDR3 protein: CASRPGTGVYEQYF

V gene: TRBV20-1
D gene: TRBD2
J gene: TRBJ2-3
clone size: .
CDR3 DNA: TGCAGTGCTAGTCTAGCGGGGGCCCATACGCAGTATTTT
CDR3 protein: CSASLAGAHTQYF